This is a list of T cell receptor beta chains from one sample in a study of blood T cell repertoires in COVID-19. The table came from immunoSEQ multiplex PCR; TCRdb's copy has only in-frame clones and leaves some out. This table holds fewer than 100,000 clones, 91% found once. The specimen sequenced was peripheral blood. Source of these receptors: a woman aged 45-60 years in a cohort sampled during active COVID-19. Both conserved end residues are part of each CDR3. Fields, in order: D gene, clone size, V gene, J gene, CDR3 protein, CDR3 DNA. D genes are given only for firm matches. Clone size appears in some rows only: once, few, many, or a class for an expanded clone.

d_gene: .
abundance: .
v_gene: TRBV29-1
j_gene: TRBJ2-5
CDR3aa: CSVLGQGILETQYF
CDR3nt: TGCAGCGTTCTCGGTCAGGGTATATTGGAGACCCAGTACTTC

d_gene: TRBD2
abundance: .
v_gene: TRBV7-9
j_gene: TRBJ2-1
CDR3aa: CASSPGGRGGRNEQFF
CDR3nt: TGTGCCAGCAGCCCCGGGGGGCGGGGGGGCCGGAATGAGCAGTTCTTC

d_gene: TRBD2
abundance: .
v_gene: TRBV3-1/TRBV3-2
j_gene: TRBJ2-2
CDR3aa: CASSQVGGSYTGELFF
CDR3nt: TGTGCCAGCAGCCAAGTAGGCGGGAGTTACACCGGGGAGCTGTTTTTT

d_gene: .
abundance: .
v_gene: TRBV5-4
j_gene: TRBJ2-1
CDR3aa: CASSLRGIYNEQFF
CDR3nt: TGTGCCAGCAGCTTACGCGGGATTTACAATGAGCAGTTCTTC

d_gene: .
abundance: .
v_gene: TRBV24-1
j_gene: TRBJ2-6
CDR3aa: CATSGPGSLSGANVLTF
CDR3nt: TGTGCCACCAGTGGCCCAGGGTCTCTCTCTGGGGCCAACGTCCTGACTTTC

d_gene: TRBD1
abundance: .
v_gene: TRBV29-1
j_gene: TRBJ2-7
CDR3aa: CSVRTGLDEQYF
CDR3nt: TGCAGCGTTCGGACAGGGTTGGATGAGCAGTACTTC

d_gene: TRBD1
abundance: .
v_gene: TRBV5-1
j_gene: TRBJ2-3
CDR3aa: CASSLTGTGDSTDTQYF
CDR3nt: TGCGCCAGCAGCTTAACCGGGACAGGGGACAGCACAGATACGCAGTATTTT

d_gene: .
abundance: .
v_gene: TRBV24-1
j_gene: TRBJ2-5
CDR3aa: CATSDGYLGQYGETQYF
CDR3nt: TGTGCCACCAGTGATGGATATCTGGGACAATATGGGGAGACCCAGTACTTC

d_gene: TRBD1
abundance: .
v_gene: TRBV11-2
j_gene: TRBJ2-2
CDR3aa: CASSPLGGTGNTGELFF
CDR3nt: TGTGCCAGCAGCCCACTAGGGGGGACAGGGAACACCGGGGAGCTGTTTTTT

d_gene: TRBD2
abundance: once
v_gene: TRBV4-1
j_gene: TRBJ2-1
CDR3aa: CASSQTSGRDNEQFF
CDR3nt: TGCGCCAGCAGTCAGACTAGCGGGAGGGACAATGAGCAGTTCTTC

d_gene: .
abundance: .
v_gene: TRBV2
j_gene: TRBJ1-4
CDR3aa: CASRAGGSTNEKLFF
CDR3nt: TGTGCCAGCAGAGCGGGTGGGTCAACTAATGAAAAACTGTTTTTT